The sequence of this TCR beta chain was determined in a study of T cells in Graves' hyperthyroidism and ophthalmopathy. Losses at the gene ends were 6 bases for V and 2 bases for J; bases not matched to a gene: 8. CDR1 and CDR2 (germline): SNHLY, FYNNEI. The CDR3 is made up of 18 amino acids. The PBMCs were sourced from fresh peripheral blood (about 10 ml). TCR beta CDR3 regions were amplified from RNA transcripts. The HTBI set primed first-round TCR CDR3 RT-PCR. TCRdb passed the multiplex PCR reads through MiXCR, listing each CDR3 protein once. Here the sample spans roughly 400,000 distinct CDR3 sequences, over 13% being singletons. General observations from the study: Using 13 V-J features, a model discriminated ophthalmopathy from stable hyperthyroidism. In blood, most of the thyroid clonotypes expanded above 0.001 were also present. For ophthalmopathy, model prediction preceded onset by a median about six months.

Worth noting for this clonotype: Antigen unknown.

The chain carries TRBV2 and TRBJ2-3; 16 bases line up with TRBD2. The source is a man between 45 and 60 years old with Graves' ophthalmopathy. Sequenced material: blood. CDR3 DNA: TGTGCCAGCAGCGCCTTGGGACTAGCGGGAGGGTCCACAGATACGCAGTATTTT. It specifies CASSALGLAGGSTDTQYF.